These 2 T cell receptor beta chains came from one sample sequenced in a study of vaccination and CD4 T cells after COVID-19. Treatment of the sample: roughly ten-day PBMC culture with coronavirus spike peptide pools or control peptides (ViraFEST assay). Researchers collected the unexposed donor's CD4+ T cells before the COVID-19 pandemic (2011-2018). Sequencing of the DNA from cultured CD4+ T cells was carried out with the Oncomine TCR Beta short-read assay. TCRdb independently ran MiXCR on the PCR reads; one entry per CDR3 protein. The sample has 550 to 700 distinct CDR3 sequences; around 6.9% are singletons. Their cognate antigens are unknown. Sample: CD4+ T cells from blood, cultured in vitro. All receptors derive from a human donor in good health.

Sample share makes this clonotype medium-sized. The chain uses TRBV18 and TRBJ2-1, with D unclear. The V end lost 1 base, the J end lost 3 bases, and 7 bases lay between the germline ends. The germline CDR1 and CDR2 sequences are KGHSH and LQKENI. The CDR3 contains 14 residues. CDR3 bases: TGTGCCAGCTCACCACTACAAAGCTACAATGAGCAGTTCTTC. Its translation is CASSPLQSYNEQFF.

This clonotype is medium-sized by share. The chain combines TRBV30 with TRBJ2-7; perhaps TRBD1 as D (5 bases). There are 15 residues in the CDR3. V was cut by 0 bases and J by 4 bases, with 16 bases left in between. CDR1 is GTSNPN and CDR2 is SVGIG in the germline V gene (reference sequence). CDR3 sequence (DNA): TGTGCCTGGAGTGTAACGGCAGGGCGTACATACGAGCAGTACTTC. It translates to CAWSVTAGRTYEQYF.